These T cell receptor beta chains were read from a single sample in a study of CD4 T cells in relation to SARS-CoV-2 and coronaviruses. These receptors' antigens are unknown. Data came from immunoSEQ multiplex PCR; TCRdb stores just in-frame clones and leaves some out. The repertoire holds around 32,000 clones, over 60% seen once, with about 15% in the top ten. The sample comprised CD4+ T cells from PBMCs, cultured in vitro. These receptors were collected from a human donor in good health. The CDR3 runs from the conserved cysteine through the conserved F or W. Fields, in order: V gene, J gene, CDR3 length, D gene, clone size, CDR3 protein, CDR3 DNA. D genes are given only for firm matches. Some rows have no size entry. The others give once, few or many, or a class for an expanded clone.

v_gene: TRBV6-6; j_gene: TRBJ2-1; len: 15; d_gene: TRBD2; abundance: NA; CDR3aa: CASSYPPGLANEQFF; CDR3nt: TGTGCCAGCAGTTACCCTCCGGGACTAGCCAATGAGCAGTTCTTC
v_gene: TRBV23-1; j_gene: TRBJ1-5; len: 10; d_gene: NA; abundance: NA; CDR3aa: CAEAAAPQHF; CDR3nt: TGCGCCGAAGCGGCGGCTCCCCAGCATTTT
v_gene: TRBV19; j_gene: TRBJ1-2; len: 14; d_gene: NA; abundance: few; CDR3aa: CASRKRDRDYGYTF; CDR3nt: TGTGCCAGTAGGAAACGAGACAGAGACTATGGCTACACCTTC
v_gene: TRBV7-3; j_gene: TRBJ2-6; len: 15; d_gene: NA; abundance: NA; CDR3aa: CASSPGPAGANVLTF; CDR3nt: TGTGCCAGCAGCCCGGGGCCCGCTGGGGCCAACGTCCTGACTTTC
v_gene: TRBV9; j_gene: TRBJ1-5; len: 15; d_gene: NA; abundance: once; CDR3aa: CASSPTAYSNQPQHF; CDR3nt: TGTGCCAGCAGCCCGACGGCGTATAGCAATCAGCCCCAGCATTTT
v_gene: TRBV7-9; j_gene: TRBJ2-3; len: 16; d_gene: TRBD1; abundance: NA; CDR3aa: CASSPLWTGSTDTQYF; CDR3nt: TGTGCCAGCAGCCCACTCTGGACAGGGAGCACAGATACGCAGTATTTT
v_gene: TRBV3-1/TRBV3-2; j_gene: TRBJ2-5; len: 15; d_gene: NA; abundance: NA; CDR3aa: CASSQDVAGPETQYF; CDR3nt: TGTGCCAGCAGCCAAGATGTGGCCGGGCCCGAGACCCAGTACTTC
v_gene: TRBV18; j_gene: TRBJ1-5; len: 14; d_gene: TRBD1; abundance: NA; CDR3aa: CASSPPGGGQPQHF; CDR3nt: TGTGCCAGCTCACCTCCAGGGGGAGGTCAGCCCCAGCATTTT
v_gene: TRBV6-5; j_gene: TRBJ1-1; len: 11; d_gene: NA; abundance: NA; CDR3aa: CASGRGTEAFF; CDR3nt: TGTGCCAGCGGACGTGGGACTGAAGCTTTCTTT
v_gene: TRBV18; j_gene: TRBJ2-3; len: 19; d_gene: TRBD2; abundance: NA; CDR3aa: CASSPLPELAGGGTDTQYF; CDR3nt: TGTGCCAGCTCACCACTGCCGGAACTAGCGGGGGGGGGCACAGATACGCAGTATTTT
v_gene: TRBV10-3; j_gene: TRBJ1-6; len: 13; d_gene: NA; abundance: NA; CDR3aa: CAGTLGYNSPLHF; CDR3nt: TGTGCAGGGACCCTGGGTTATAATTCACCCCTCCACTTT
v_gene: TRBV12-3/TRBV12-4; j_gene: TRBJ1-3; len: 13; d_gene: NA; abundance: NA; CDR3aa: CASRSLAGNTIYF; CDR3nt: TGTGCCAGCAGATCCCTTGCTGGAAACACCATATATTTT
v_gene: TRBV3-1/TRBV3-2; j_gene: TRBJ2-3; len: 16; d_gene: NA; abundance: NA; CDR3aa: CASSQDQTGVRPTQYF; CDR3nt: TGTGCCAGCAGCCAAGATCAAACGGGAGTGAGGCCTACGCAGTATTTT
v_gene: TRBV9; j_gene: TRBJ1-1; len: 15; d_gene: TRBD1; abundance: few; CDR3aa: CASSPDREPNTEAFF; CDR3nt: TGTGCCAGCAGCCCGGACAGGGAACCGAACACTGAAGCTTTCTTT
v_gene: TRBV6-6; j_gene: TRBJ2-7; len: 11; d_gene: NA; abundance: NA; CDR3aa: CASSSLYEQYF; CDR3nt: TGTGCCAGCAGTTCTCTCTACGAGCAGTACTTC
v_gene: TRBV6-2/TRBV6-3; j_gene: TRBJ2-7; len: 13; d_gene: NA; abundance: NA; CDR3aa: CASSFGGSYEQYF; CDR3nt: TGTGCCAGCAGTTTCGGGGGTTCCTACGAGCAGTACTTC
v_gene: TRBV30; j_gene: TRBJ1-1; len: 13; d_gene: NA; abundance: NA; CDR3aa: CAWSVTLSTEAFF; CDR3nt: TGTGCCTGGAGTGTAACCCTGTCCACTGAAGCTTTCTTT
v_gene: TRBV5-6; j_gene: TRBJ2-1; len: 13; d_gene: NA; abundance: NA; CDR3aa: CASSLDGGREEFF; CDR3nt: TGTGCCAGCAGCTTGGATGGGGGAAGGGAGGAGTTCTTC
v_gene: TRBV14; j_gene: TRBJ2-7; len: 14; d_gene: NA; abundance: few; CDR3aa: CASSQMGSWYEQYF; CDR3nt: TGTGCCAGCAGCCAAATGGGCAGTTGGTACGAGCAGTACTTC
v_gene: TRBV9; j_gene: TRBJ2-7; len: 15; d_gene: NA; abundance: NA; CDR3aa: CASSVDQGGFYEQYF; CDR3nt: TGTGCCAGCAGCGTAGATCAGGGGGGATTCTACGAGCAGTACTTC
v_gene: TRBV7-3; j_gene: TRBJ2-1; len: 16; d_gene: TRBD2; abundance: NA; CDR3aa: CASSRSSGTSADKQFF; CDR3nt: TGTGCCAGCAGCCGCTCCTCCGGGACTAGCGCTGATAAGCAGTTCTTC
v_gene: TRBV29-1; j_gene: TRBJ1-2; len: 14; d_gene: TRBD1; abundance: NA; CDR3aa: CSVGILGTGGFPTF; CDR3nt: TGCAGCGTTGGAATATTGGGGACAGGGGGATTTCCCACCTTC
v_gene: TRBV4-1; j_gene: TRBJ2-5; len: 16; d_gene: NA; abundance: NA; CDR3aa: CASSQGSGGAQETQYF; CDR3nt: TGCGCCAGCAGCCAAGGCAGCGGAGGGGCCCAAGAGACCCAGTACTTC